This T cell receptor beta chain was captured by sequencing in a study of blood T cell repertoires in COVID-19. The count of this clone is one. Only in-frame clones appear in the TCRdb table, and some are missing; sequencing was by immunoSEQ multiplex PCR. The table includes roughly 34,000 clones, more than 90% detected once. Germline values: CDR1 ENHRY, CDR2 SYGVKD. CDR3 length: 14 amino acids. V lost 6 bases and J lost 8, with 16 bases in between. Material: peripheral blood. The TCR originated in a man between 60 and 75 years old with active or convalescent COVID-19. V usage is TRBV10-3 and J usage is TRBJ1-4; D might be TRBD1 (5 bases). The CDR3 spells CAIRRDLVTEKLFF. The DNA of the CDR3 is TGTGCCATCAGGCGGGACTTAGTAACGGAAAAACTGTTTTTT.